The TCR beta chain described here comes from a study of CD8+ T cells in alopecia areata (dated by TCRdb to the late 2010s). About the full investigation: Treated patients were enrolled in an open-label pilot trial of oral tofacitinib, 5 to 10 mg twice daily, for moderate-to-severe alopecia areata. Patients stayed on tofacitinib for 6 to 18 months and then had 6 months of follow-up off drug so that delayed response and recurrence could be assessed. For the treated patients, the SALT score, which quantifies what percentage of scalp surface area is affected, served as the measure of disease severity. High-throughput TCRbeta sequencing was used to examine T cell clonal expansion in alopecia areata in both the C3H/HeJ mouse model and human patients. Human TCRbeta sequencing covered scalp tissue and sorted CD4+ and CD8+ peripheral blood T cells from patchy and totalis/universalis alopecia areata patients and healthy controls. Biopsies were taken from tofacitinib-treated patients at baseline and at 4 and 24 weeks of treatment, and a later scalp biopsy was taken in several of the tofacitinib-treated patients. Scalp clonality was compared among normal scalp (n=4), patchy alopecia areata scalp (n=8), and alopecia totalis/universalis scalp (n=8). RNA came from the PAXgene miRNA kit for fixed scalp, the miRNeasy kit for PBMCs, and the RNeasy kit for mouse skin. Amplification of TCRbeta CDR3 regions was done by immunoSEQ multiplex PCR using 35 Vbeta forward primers and 13 Jbeta reverse primers. Broad study findings and their caveats: Compared with mice, TCR sequences shared between patients were less clear, possibly partly because of HLA diversity across the patient population. During tofacitinib treatment, many expanded lesional clones remained in scalp and blood, and this persistence may partly explain relapse after treatment is stopped. Tofacitinib significantly decreased scalp clonality and the number of expanded CD8+ clones among the top 100 scalp clones. Compared with normal scalp, lesional scalp, particularly in alopecia totalis/universalis, had higher clonality and more expanded CD8+ clones, which suggests antigenic drive. Because the treated cohort was small and had just a single nonresponder, larger studies are needed to establish links between baseline CD8+ expansion and response. Resident alphabeta T cells in normal human skin are also sequenced, complicating scalp TCR repertoire analysis, unlike mouse skin dominated by gammadelta T cells.

The library was built by means of the immunoSEQ multiplex PCR assay. RNA was extracted from all samples and reverse transcribed into cDNA as template for TCR sequencing. First-strand cDNA was synthesized with SuperScript III using a 2:1 mix of oligo-dT and random hexamers. A synthetic immune receptor repertoire was used to measure amplification bias, and any remaining bias was corrected computationally. For the original study's pipeline: After raw reads were preprocessed to remove errors, the CDR3 was defined following IMGT conventions as running from the conserved cysteine to phenylalanine. Clonality was calculated as 1 minus Shannon entropy normalized by log2 of the number of productive unique TCRs. Whether each scalp clone was CD4 or CD8 was inferred by checking scalp TCRbeta sequences against the CD4 and CD8 repertoires from sorted blood. The clones in this table, taken by TCRdb from immuneACCESS, are in-frame only. Not every clone is retained; where verified, under half of the shortfall comes from an unresolved V gene, and the cause of the rest is unknown. V, J and clone size are those of that table, while D and trimming were read from the DNA. Present in this sample are hundreds of thousands of clones, 50% to 75% of which were seen just once. 0.93% of the sample rests with the top ten.

The intended sense of this specimen's treatment or condition label: oral pan-JAK inhibitor, 5-10 mg twice daily. Lesional scalp punch biopsies and peripheral blood were collected from alopecia areata patients. PBMCs were isolated by density centrifugation and stained for CD3, CD4 and CD8, and CD4+ and CD8+ T cells were sorted on a FACSAria. This clone came up a few times. What this receptor recognizes is not known. No much larger clone is present one base from it, and per-base qualities are unavailable. The CDR3 runs 13 residues from the cysteine to the phenylalanine. The CDR3 DNA has 39 bases and is translated from base 1. According to the germline V gene (reference sequence), CDR1 reads SEHNR and CDR2 reads FQNEAQ. V gives up 4 bases and J gives up 4 bases, and the segment between their germline ends measures 10 bases.

This receptor chain uses TRBV7-9 and TRBJ1-2; confidence is insufficient to name the D gene. The sequencing here drew on CD4+ T cells sorted from blood, taken at approximately week 51, from a patient treated with tofacitinib. This TCR was recovered from a human donor with alopecia areata. CDR3 reads: CASSSGILYGYTF. The sequenced DNA: TGTGCCAGCAGCTCTGGGATTCTCTATGGCTACACCTTC.